This entry concerns a single TCR beta chain. These data belong to a study of blood T cell repertoires in COVID-19. Turning to the study itself: Samples taken during acute and convalescent COVID-19 were collected in the United States, Italy and Spain. In each case, the material was cDNA or gDNA derived from T cells, B-cell-depleted T cells, or PBMCs.

In the authors' methods: Amplified reference gene primers provided the basis for estimating nucleated cell counts. Clones were read by immunoSEQ multiplex PCR, and TCRdb kept only the in-frame ones, dropping some. V and J calls and clone size are those listed in that table; D and trimming were worked out from the DNA. The sample carries tens of thousands of clones, around 88% recorded once. From germline, CDR1 is SGHVS and CDR2 FNYEAQ. This CDR3 is built from 18 residues. Trimming removed 1 base from V and 4 bases from J; junction bases left unmatched: 10. The sample was peripheral blood. The chain uses TRBV7-6 and TRBJ2-3; 11 bases are shared with TRBD2. The clonotype comes from an elderly woman with acute or convalescent COVID-19. For the CDR3, the DNA is TGTGCCAGCAGCTTAGGTAGCGGGGGGGCCGGTTACCCAGATACGCAGTATTTT. Residues: CASSLGSGGAGYPDTQYF.